The 32 T cell receptor beta chains reported below all come from one sample, sequenced in a study of T-cell reconstitution after alpha-beta-depleted transplantation in children. It was with unique molecular identifiers that the TCRbeta library was prepared. TCRdb reprocessed the PCR reads with MiXCR, giving one entry per CDR3 protein. This repertoire shows just under 550,000 distinct CDR3 sequences, approximately 16% found once; its top ten account for 2.5% to 4%. The sample in question was PBMCs from the stem cell graft donor, obtained from the stem cell graft. These receptors all stem from a human donor who donated a stem cell graft to a child with acute lymphoblastic leukemia.

The chain has TRBV7-8 and TRBJ1-2; TRBD1 matches 7 bases. The CDR3 runs 15 residues. The ends lost 5 bases at V and 4 bases at J; junction bases unmatched: 10. Germline values: CDR1 SGHVS, CDR2 FQNEAQ. The CDR3 coding sequence is TGTGCCAGCAGCCCGTCCCGGGACAGTTTCTATGGCTACACCTTC. This translates into CASSPSRDSFYGYTF. The full variable domain, its missing parts supplied by reference TRBV7-8 and TRBJ1-2, is GAGVSQSPRYKVAKRGQDVALRCDPISGHVSLFWYQQALGQGPEFLTYFQNEAQLDKSGLPSDRFFAERPEGSVSTLKIQRTQQEDSAVYLCASSPSRDSFYGYTFGSGTRLTVV.

This clonotype was recorded many times. The rearrangement uses TRBV5-1 and TRBJ2-7, with TRBD1 matching 7 bases. In germline, CDR1 is SGHRS, CDR2 YFSETQ. The CDR3 consists of 14 residues. The junction had 1 base not matched to a gene; V was cut back by 0 bases and J by 1 base. The CDR3 DNA is TGCGCCAGCAGCTTGGAACAGGGGTCCTACGAGCAGTACTTC. Translation: CASSLEQGSYEQYF.

The chain employs TRBV15 and TRBJ2-1; D unclear. Germline assignment: CDR1 LNHNV and CDR2 YYDKDF (reference sequence). The CDR3 spans 17 residues. The germline V and J ends were trimmed by 5 bases and 5 bases, with 22 bases remaining between them. The chain's CDR3 is CATSDPGRSSPDNEQFF. CDR3 coding DNA: TGTGCCACCAGCGATCCGGGCCGTTCGTCTCCTGACAATGAGCAGTTCTTC.

This clonotype has only a few counts. The gene calls are TRBV20-1 and TRBJ1-2, with 8 positions matching TRBD1. Germline CDR1 and CDR2: DFQATT and SNEGSKA (reference sequence). The ends lost 3 bases at V and 4 bases at J; junction bases unmatched: 7. The CDR3 is made up of 14 amino acids. The CDR3 loop reads CSASRGQGGYGYTF. In nucleotides, the CDR3 is TGCAGTGCTAGCAGAGGACAGGGCGGCTATGGCTACACCTTC.

This clonotype was seen at least ten times. The genes are TRBV12-3 or TRBV12-4 and TRBJ2-1, with TRBD2 matching over 10 bases. This CDR3 spans 15 amino acids. Trimming at V came to 5 bases and at J to 6 bases, leaving 7 bases not matched to a gene. The DNA for the CDR3 is TGTGCCAGCAGTCCAGGACTAGCGGAATCCAATGAGCAGTTCTTC. Protein sequence: CASSPGLAESNEQFF.

V and J are TRBV4-1 and TRBJ1-5, with D unclear. The germline gives CDR1 MGHRA, CDR2 YSYEKL. CDR3 size: 15 residues. V lost 5 bases and J lost 4, with 15 bases in between. The CDR3 loop is CASSFGDGFNQPQHF. Here the CDR3 DNA reads TGCGCCAGCAGCTTCGGAGATGGGTTTAATCAGCCCCAGCATTTT.

The CDR3 nucleotides read TGTGCCAGCAGCGGGACAGGCACAGATACGCAGTATTTT. It encodes CASSGTGTDTQYF. The gene calls are TRBV9 and TRBJ2-3; D might be TRBD1 (6 bases). Trimming cost V 3 bases and J 1 base, with 6 bases left between them. This CDR3 spans 13 amino acids. Per the germline V gene, CDR1 is SGDLS and CDR2 is YYNGEE. The full variable domain, with the rest looked up from reference TRBV9 and TRBJ2-3, is DSGVTQTPKHLITATGQRVTLRCSPRSGDLSVYWYQQSLDQGLQFLIQYYNGEERAKGNILERFSAQQFPDLHSELNLSSLELGDSALYFCASSGTGTDTQYFGPGTRLTVL.

This clonotype occurred a few times. The chain couples TRBV29-1 to TRBJ2-7; D remains ambiguous. CDR3 size: 14 residues. CDR1 is SQVTM, CDR2 ANQGSEA, per germline. Trimming shortened V by 0 bases and J by 2 bases, and 11 bases separated the two germline ends. The CDR3 here is CSVEERQRTYEQYF. The CDR3 DNA reads as TGCAGCGTTGAAGAACGGCAGAGAACCTACGAGCAGTACTTC.

The rearrangement links TRBV7-3 to TRBJ2-5; 8 bases map to TRBD2. V lost 5 bases, J lost 3 bases, and 5 bases stayed unmatched. The CDR3 contains 14 residues. Germline V gene data show CDR1 as SGHTA and CDR2 as FQGTGA. CDR3 in amino acids: CASSQTSVKETQYF. In nucleotides, the CDR3 is TGTGCCAGCAGCCAGACTAGCGTCAAAGAGACCCAGTACTTC.

The chain recombines TRBV4-1 with TRBJ2-7; 9 nucleotides align to TRBD2. The CDR3 totals 18 residues. Trimming took 6 bases from V and 2 from J; bases not matched to a gene: 17. Germline V gives CDR1 MGHRA, CDR2 YSYEKL. CDR3 bases: TGCGCCAGCAGTCTCCGAACCTTACCTAGCGGGATTGCCTACGAGCAGTACTTC. Protein product: CASSLRTLPSGIAYEQYF.

The chain is built from TRBV20-1 and TRBJ1-1, with 8 nucleotides matching TRBD1. The V segment lost 5 bases and the J segment 0 bases; nucleotides outside the gene matches: 5. Germline V gene sequence: CDR1 DFQATT, CDR2 SNEGSKA (reference sequence). The CDR3 spans 14 residues. This CDR3 is CSAHRGGLNTEAFF. DNA of the CDR3: TGCAGTGCTCACAGGGGGGGCTTGAACACTGAAGCTTTCTTT.

The chain combines TRBV20-1 with TRBJ1-5; weak D call: TRBD1 (6 bases). Trimming took off 4 bases at V and 1 base at J, with 8 bases between the two ends. Per the germline V gene, CDR1 is DFQATT and CDR2 is SNEGSKA (reference sequence). The CDR3 spans 13 residues. The CDR3 here is CSATQGSNQPQHF. For the CDR3, the DNA is TGCAGTGCTACTCAGGGGAGCAATCAGCCCCAGCATTTT.

A single count supports this clonotype. V gene TRBV12-3 or TRBV12-4 combines with J gene TRBJ2-3, with 8 bases lining up with TRBD1. The length of the CDR3 is 17 residues. V shed 5 bases, J shed 4 bases, and the junction held 14 bases outside the gene matches. This CDR3 reads CASSPTRGPRQADTQYF. The CDR3 DNA is TGTGCCAGCAGTCCTACCAGGGGGCCGCGACAAGCAGATACGCAGTATTTT.

In its sample, this clonotype was seen a few times. The rearrangement uses TRBV10-2 and TRBJ2-7, with D perhaps TRBD2 (6 bases). The germline CDR1 and CDR2 sequences are WSHSY and SAAADI. This CDR3 region has 15 residues. Trimming removed 3 bases at V and 0 bases at J, with 12 bases between. This chain's CDR3 is CASSDRDFSSYEQYF. The CDR3 DNA reads TGCGCCAGCAGTGATAGGGACTTCAGCTCCTACGAGCAGTACTTC.

The V call is TRBV29-1, the J call TRBJ2-1; perhaps TRBD2 as D (5 bases). V was cut by 3 bases and J by 8 bases, with 11 bases left in between. Germline V gives CDR1 SQVTM, CDR2 ANQGSEA. The CDR3 loop spans 12 amino acids. CDR3 DNA: TGCAGCGTTGAGCTAGCACCGGATGAGCAGTTCTTC. Translating gives CSVELAPDEQFF.

The gene calls are TRBV5-1 and TRBJ1-1; no clear D gene. V lost 2 bases to trimming and J lost 5 bases, with 16 bases between them. The length of the CDR3 is 15 residues. CDR1 and CDR2 (germline): SGHRS, YFSETQ. The CDR3 bases are TGCGCCAGCAGCTTAAGGTCTTCTGGAGTAACTGAAGCTTTCTTT. Protein sequence: CASSLRSSGVTEAFF.

This clonotype was counted a few times. CDR3 sequence: CASSYLIDRNRYGYTF. In DNA, the CDR3 is TGTGCCAGCAGTTACTTAATAGACAGGAATCGCTATGGCTACACCTTC. The chain employs TRBV6-5 and TRBJ1-2; a possible D gene is TRBD1 (6 bases). This CDR3 spans 16 amino acids. V lost 1 base and J 4 bases, leaving 16 bases between the germline ends. In germline, CDR1 is MNHEY, CDR2 SVGAGI.

The table lists this clonotype with a few counts. V usage is TRBV29-1 and J usage is TRBJ2-1; perhaps D is TRBD1 or TRBD2 (6 bases each). Germline V gene lookup returns CDR1 SQVTM and CDR2 ANQGSEA. V shed 6 bases and J shed 9 bases, with 15 bases lying between them. The CDR3 totals 12 residues. Here the CDR3 reads CSVPRGVGEQFF. DNA for the CDR3: TGCAGCGTCCCTAGGGGGGTTGGTGAGCAGTTCTTC.

Concerning this clonotype itself: One end of the junction does not line up with germline, which may come from a read error. The chain carries TRBV11-1 and TRBJ2-1; D might be TRBD2 (5 bases). The CDR3 runs 18 residues. Germline CDR1 and CDR2: SGHAT and FQDESV (reference sequence). The CDR3 nucleotides read TGTGCCAGCAGCTTAGATGAGCTAGGCGCGGGCTCCTTCAATGAGCAGTTCTTC. Translated: CASSLDELGAGSFNEQFF.

CDR3 loop: CASRDRGMTGANVLTF. DNA for the CDR3: TGTGCCAGCAGAGACAGGGGTATGACTGGGGCCAACGTCCTGACTTTC. V usage is TRBV12-3 or TRBV12-4 and J usage is TRBJ2-6; 8 bases line up with TRBD1. With V trimmed by 6 bases and J by 2 bases, 6 bases remained unmatched. The CDR3 contains 16 residues.

The chain links TRBV20-1 to TRBJ2-5; TRBD2 matches 7 bases. CDR1 and CDR2 from the germline V gene are DFQATT and SNEGSKA (reference sequence). The CDR3 loop spans 16 amino acids. The V and J ends lost 1 base and 2 bases, in that order; junction bases with no gene match: 10. This CDR3 is CSARVVGAGEQETQYF. CDR3 bases: TGCAGTGCTAGAGTGGTTGGGGCGGGAGAGCAAGAGACCCAGTACTTC.

The gene calls are TRBV19 and TRBJ1-1; tentatively, D is TRBD1 (5 bases). V shed 3 bases and J shed 4 bases, with 15 bases lying between them. Germline V CDR1 and CDR2: LNHDA, SQIVND (reference sequence). The CDR3 length is 15 residues. In DNA, the CDR3 is TGTGCCAGTAGTATTACACCCGGCAGGGCCACTGAAGCTTTCTTT. This sequence encodes CASSITPGRATEAFF.

The chain carries TRBV20-1 and TRBJ1-1, with 8 bases aligning to TRBD1. Germline V gene data show CDR1 as DFQATT and CDR2 as SNEGSKA (reference sequence). V shed 5 bases and J 4 bases; nucleotides not matched to a gene: 3. CDR3 length: 12 amino acids. In nucleotides, the CDR3 is TGCAGTGCTCCTGGACAGGGCACTGAAGCTTTCTTT. This sequence encodes CSAPGQGTEAFF.

The CDR3 region has the DNA TGTGCCAGCAGCTTGTATGGGACTAGCGGCACAGATACGCAGTATTTT. It codes for CASSLYGTSGTDTQYF. J is TRBJ2-3 and V is TRBV5-4, with TRBD2 identical over 10 bases. After removal of 1 base from V and 1 base from J, the junction contained 3 bases not matched to a gene. The CDR3 is made up of 16 amino acids. Germline V gene data show CDR1 as SGHNT and CDR2 as YYREEE (reference sequence).

The gene calls are TRBV20-1 and TRBJ1-1; 7 bases line up with TRBD1. After removal of 6 bases from V and 3 bases from J, the junction contained 7 bases not matched to a gene. The CDR3 covers 13 residues. Germline V CDR1 and CDR2: DFQATT, SNEGSKA (reference sequence). CDR3 DNA: TGCAGTGCCTGCAGGGGGTTAGACACTGAAGCTTTCTTT. Translated: CSACRGLDTEAFF.

The gene calls are TRBV5-1 and TRBJ2-1; no clear D. This CDR3 spans 12 amino acids. Germline V lookup: CDR1 SGHRS, CDR2 YFSETQ. The V and J ends lost 1 base and 11 bases respectively, with 10 bases between them. The CDR3 is CASSLTDFKQFF. The CDR3, as DNA: TGCGCCAGCAGCTTGACAGACTTCAAGCAGTTCTTC.

The chain couples TRBV3-1 to TRBJ2-1, with TRBD1 as a possible D gene (6 bases). Looked up from germline, CDR1 is LGHDT and CDR2 is YNNKEL (reference sequence). V lost 3 bases and J 9 bases, leaving 12 bases between the germline ends. The CDR3 has 13 residues. CDR3 nucleotides: TGTGCCAGCAGCCAGGCTTTCAGGGGTGAGCAGTTCTTC. Translated, it gives CASSQAFRGEQFF.

V usage is TRBV12-3 or TRBV12-4 and J usage is TRBJ1-2; the D gene is possibly TRBD1 (5 bases). The V gene lost 1 base and the J gene lost 3 bases, with 12 bases spanning the gap. The CDR3 spans 15 residues. CDR3 loop: CASSLVGTDHYGYTF. CDR3 DNA: TGTGCCAGCAGTTTAGTCGGGACGGACCACTATGGCTACACCTTC.

The V gene is TRBV2, the J gene TRBJ2-3; TRBD1 matches at 12 bases. Germline V lookup: CDR1 SNHLY, CDR2 FYNNEI. The CDR3 has 14 residues. The junction had 3 bases not matched to a gene; V was cut back by 7 bases and J by 4 bases. CDR3 DNA sequence: TGTGCCAGCACCGGGACAGGGGGCGCAGATACGCAGTATTTT. Protein: CASTGTGGADTQYF.

The J gene is TRBJ2-7, the V gene TRBV29-1, with D possibly being TRBD1 (5 bases). The V end was cut by 4 bases, the J end by 0 bases, with 13 bases between. The CDR3 spans 14 residues. Germline CDR1 and CDR2: SQVTM and ANQGSEA. CDR3 protein: CSVVLGQSSYEQYF. CDR3 bases: TGCAGCGTTGTCTTGGGGCAGTCCTCCTACGAGCAGTACTTC.

V usage is TRBV20-1 and J usage is TRBJ1-5, with D maybe TRBD1 (5 bases). Trimming pared 2 bases from V and 12 bases from J, leaving 11 bases between. This CDR3 has 11 amino acids. Germline CDR1 DFQATT, CDR2 SNEGSKA (reference sequence). CDR3 amino acids: CSARQGSIQHF. DNA of the CDR3: TGCAGTGCTAGACAGGGCTCAATCCAGCATTTT.

This clonotype was detected only a few times. The chain joins TRBV29-1 to TRBJ1-2; no clear D. The ends were cut back, 7 bases at V and 4 bases at J, with 16 bases in the middle. The germline V gene has CDR1 SQVTM and CDR2 ANQGSEA. The CDR3 covers 13 residues. The CDR3 here is CSADGGFPYGYTF. CDR3 bases: TGCAGCGCCGACGGAGGGTTTCCCTATGGCTACACCTTC.